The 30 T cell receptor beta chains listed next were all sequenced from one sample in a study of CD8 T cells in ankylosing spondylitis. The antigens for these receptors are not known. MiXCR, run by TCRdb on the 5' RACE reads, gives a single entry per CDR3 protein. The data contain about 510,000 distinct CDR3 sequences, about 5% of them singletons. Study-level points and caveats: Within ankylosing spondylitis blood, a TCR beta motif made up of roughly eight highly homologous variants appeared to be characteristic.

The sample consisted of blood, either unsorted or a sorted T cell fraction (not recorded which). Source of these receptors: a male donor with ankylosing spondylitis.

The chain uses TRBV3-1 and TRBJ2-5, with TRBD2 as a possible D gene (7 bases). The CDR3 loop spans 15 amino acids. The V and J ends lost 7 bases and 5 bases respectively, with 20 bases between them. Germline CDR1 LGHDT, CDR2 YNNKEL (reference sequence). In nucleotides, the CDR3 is TGTGCCAGCATGCGAGGGGGGGCCAGGTTGGAGACCCAGTACTTC. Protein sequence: CASMRGGARLETQYF.

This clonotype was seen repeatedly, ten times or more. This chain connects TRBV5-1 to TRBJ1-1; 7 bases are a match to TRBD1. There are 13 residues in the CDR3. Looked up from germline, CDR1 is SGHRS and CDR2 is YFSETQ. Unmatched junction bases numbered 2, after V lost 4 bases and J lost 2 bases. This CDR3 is CASSTGVNTEAFF. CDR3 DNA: TGCGCCAGCAGCACAGGGGTTAACACTGAAGCTTTCTTT.

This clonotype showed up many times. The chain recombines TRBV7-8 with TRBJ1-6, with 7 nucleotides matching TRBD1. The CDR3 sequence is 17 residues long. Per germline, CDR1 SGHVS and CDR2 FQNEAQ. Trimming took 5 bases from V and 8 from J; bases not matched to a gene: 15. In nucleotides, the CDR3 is TGTGCCAGCAGCCCACGGGCAGGGGGTTTCGATGATTCACCCCTCCACTTT. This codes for CASSPRAGGFDDSPLHF.

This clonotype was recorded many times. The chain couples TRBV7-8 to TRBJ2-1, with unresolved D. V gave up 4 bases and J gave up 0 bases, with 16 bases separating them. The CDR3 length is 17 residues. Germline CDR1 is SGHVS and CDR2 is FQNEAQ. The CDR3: CASSSRPRTSSYNEQFF. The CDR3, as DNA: TGTGCCAGCAGCTCCAGACCCAGAACGAGCTCCTACAATGAGCAGTTCTTC.

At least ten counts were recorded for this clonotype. The DNA for the CDR3 is TGTGCCAGCAGTTACGCAGGGAACTATGGCTACACCTTC. Its protein product is CASSYAGNYGYTF. The chain carries TRBV6-5 and TRBJ1-2, with D possibly being TRBD1 (5 bases). The CDR3 is 13 residues long. The V end lost 2 bases, the J end lost 2 bases, and 6 bases lay between the germline ends. Germline V gene data show CDR1 as MNHEY and CDR2 as SVGAGI.

As DNA, the CDR3 is TGTGCCAGCAGCTTATTCGGGGCTTCCGGGGAGACCCAGTACTTC. Translated: CASSLFGASGETQYF. V gene TRBV11-2 combines with J gene TRBJ2-5; D could derive from TRBD1 or TRBD2 (5 bases each). The germline V and J ends were trimmed by 2 bases and 5 bases, with 15 bases remaining between them. The CDR3 extends over 15 amino acids. The germline gives CDR1 SGHAT, CDR2 FQNNGV.

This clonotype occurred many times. The DNA for the CDR3 is TGTGCCAGCAGAGGACGGACGAACACCGGGGAGCTGTTTTTT. It specifies CASRGRTNTGELFF. This chain uses TRBV27 with TRBJ2-2, with D unclear. CDR1 is MNHEY, CDR2 SMNVEV, per germline (reference sequence). CDR3 length: 14 residues. V was trimmed by 6 bases and J by 0 bases, leaving 8 bases between them.

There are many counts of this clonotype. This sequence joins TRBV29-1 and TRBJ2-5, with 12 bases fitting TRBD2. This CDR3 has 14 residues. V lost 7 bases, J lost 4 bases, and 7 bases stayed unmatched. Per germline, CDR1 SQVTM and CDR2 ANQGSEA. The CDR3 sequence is CSAPPSGGAETQYF. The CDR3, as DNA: TGCAGCGCGCCCCCTAGCGGGGGGGCAGAGACCCAGTACTTC.

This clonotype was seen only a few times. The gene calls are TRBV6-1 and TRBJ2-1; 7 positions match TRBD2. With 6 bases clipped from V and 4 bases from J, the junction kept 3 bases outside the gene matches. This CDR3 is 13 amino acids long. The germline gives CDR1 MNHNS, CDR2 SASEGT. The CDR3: CASRDSGYNEQFF. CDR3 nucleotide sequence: TGTGCCAGCAGGGATAGCGGGTACAATGAGCAGTTCTTC.

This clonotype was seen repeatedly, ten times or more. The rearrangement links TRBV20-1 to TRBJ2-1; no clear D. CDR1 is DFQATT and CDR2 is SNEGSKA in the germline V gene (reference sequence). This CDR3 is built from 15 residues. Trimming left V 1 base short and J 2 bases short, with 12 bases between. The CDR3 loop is CSARAARYPYNEQFF. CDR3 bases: TGCAGTGCTAGAGCGGCCAGGTACCCCTACAATGAGCAGTTCTTC.

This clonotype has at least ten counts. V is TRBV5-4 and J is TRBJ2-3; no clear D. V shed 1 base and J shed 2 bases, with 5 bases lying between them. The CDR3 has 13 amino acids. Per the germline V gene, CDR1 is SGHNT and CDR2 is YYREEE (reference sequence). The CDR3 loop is CASSLRTTDTQYF. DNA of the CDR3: TGTGCCAGCAGCTTGAGGACCACAGATACGCAGTATTTT.

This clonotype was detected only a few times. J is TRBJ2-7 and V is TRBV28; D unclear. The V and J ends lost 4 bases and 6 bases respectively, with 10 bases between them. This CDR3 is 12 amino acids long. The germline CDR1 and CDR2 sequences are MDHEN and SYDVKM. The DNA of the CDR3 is TGTGCCAGCAGTTCGAGCAGGCCCGAGCAGTACTTC. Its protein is CASSSSRPEQYF.

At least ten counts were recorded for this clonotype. The CDR3 region is CSATNTGNTEAFF. CDR3 in DNA: TGCAGTGCTACTAATACGGGGAACACTGAAGCTTTCTTT. This chain uses TRBV20-1 with TRBJ1-1; D uncertain. The CDR3 spans 13 residues. Trimming pared 4 bases from V and 1 base from J, leaving 10 bases between. Germline V CDR1 and CDR2: DFQATT, SNEGSKA (reference sequence).

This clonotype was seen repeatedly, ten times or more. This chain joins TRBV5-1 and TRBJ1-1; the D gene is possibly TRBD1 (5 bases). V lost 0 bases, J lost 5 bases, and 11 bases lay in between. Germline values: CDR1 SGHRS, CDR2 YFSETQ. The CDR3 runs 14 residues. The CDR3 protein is CASSLDTGGTEAFF. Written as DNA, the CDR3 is TGCGCCAGCAGCTTGGATACAGGCGGAACTGAAGCTTTCTTT.

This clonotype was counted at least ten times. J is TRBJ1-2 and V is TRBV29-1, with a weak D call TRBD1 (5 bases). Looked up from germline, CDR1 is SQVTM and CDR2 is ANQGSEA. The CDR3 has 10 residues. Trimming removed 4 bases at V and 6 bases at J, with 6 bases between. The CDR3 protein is CSVGGDGYTF. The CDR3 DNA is TGCAGCGTTGGAGGGGATGGCTACACCTTC.

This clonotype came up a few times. The CDR3, as DNA: TGCAGCGTTCAAGGATGGCAGGGGCCAAATAGCTACGAGCAGTACTTC. The encoded protein is CSVQGWQGPNSYEQYF. This chain links TRBV29-1 with TRBJ2-7, with a tentative D call TRBD1 (6 bases). CDR3 length equals 16 residues. V shed 5 bases and J shed 3 bases, with 23 bases lying between them. Germline V CDR1 and CDR2: SQVTM, ANQGSEA.

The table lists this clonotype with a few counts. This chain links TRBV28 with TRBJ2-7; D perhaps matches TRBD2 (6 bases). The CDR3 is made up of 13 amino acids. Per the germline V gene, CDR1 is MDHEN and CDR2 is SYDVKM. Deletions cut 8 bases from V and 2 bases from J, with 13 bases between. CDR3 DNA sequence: TGTGCCAGCGGAGGGCCTGGGCCCTACGAGCAGTACTTC. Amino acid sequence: CASGGPGPYEQYF.

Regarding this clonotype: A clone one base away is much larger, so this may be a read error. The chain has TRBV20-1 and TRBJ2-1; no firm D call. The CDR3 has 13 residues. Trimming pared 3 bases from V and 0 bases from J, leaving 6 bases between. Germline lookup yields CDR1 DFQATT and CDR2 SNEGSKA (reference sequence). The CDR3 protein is CSARESSYNEQFF. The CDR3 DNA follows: TGCAGTGCTAGGGAGAGCTCCTACAATGAGCAGTTCTTC.

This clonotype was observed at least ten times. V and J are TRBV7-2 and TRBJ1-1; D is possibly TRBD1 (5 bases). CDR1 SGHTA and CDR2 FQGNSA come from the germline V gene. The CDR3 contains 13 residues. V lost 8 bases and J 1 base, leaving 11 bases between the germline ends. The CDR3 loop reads CASVFQGNTEAFF. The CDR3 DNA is TGTGCCAGCGTTTTCCAGGGGAACACTGAAGCTTTCTTT.

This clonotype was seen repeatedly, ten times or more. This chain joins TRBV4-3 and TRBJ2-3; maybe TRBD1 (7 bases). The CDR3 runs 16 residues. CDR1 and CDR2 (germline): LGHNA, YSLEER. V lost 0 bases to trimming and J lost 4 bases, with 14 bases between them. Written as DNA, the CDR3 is TGCGCCAGCAGCCAAGATCAGGGGGGAGTGGCAGATACGCAGTATTTT. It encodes CASSQDQGGVADTQYF.

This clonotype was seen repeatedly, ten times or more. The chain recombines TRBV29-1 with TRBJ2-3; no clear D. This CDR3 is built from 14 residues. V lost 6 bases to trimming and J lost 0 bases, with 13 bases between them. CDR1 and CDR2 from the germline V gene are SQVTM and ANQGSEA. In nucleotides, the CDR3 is TGCAGCGTCCCAGTGTCAGATAGCACAGATACGCAGTATTTT. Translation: CSVPVSDSTDTQYF.

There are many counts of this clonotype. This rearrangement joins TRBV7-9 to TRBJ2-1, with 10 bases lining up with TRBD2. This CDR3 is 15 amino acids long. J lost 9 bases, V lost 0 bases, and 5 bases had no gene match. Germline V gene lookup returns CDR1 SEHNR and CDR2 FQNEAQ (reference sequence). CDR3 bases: TGTGCCAGCAGCTTAGCAACTAGCGGGATTCGTGAGCAGTTCTTC. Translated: CASSLATSGIREQFF.

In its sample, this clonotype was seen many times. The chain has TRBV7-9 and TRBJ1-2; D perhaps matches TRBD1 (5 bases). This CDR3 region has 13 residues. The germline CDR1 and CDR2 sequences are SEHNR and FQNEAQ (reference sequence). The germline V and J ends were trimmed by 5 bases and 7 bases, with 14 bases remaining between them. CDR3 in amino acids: CASSLSGTSGYTF. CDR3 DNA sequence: TGTGCCAGCAGCCTCTCAGGGACGAGTGGCTACACCTTC.

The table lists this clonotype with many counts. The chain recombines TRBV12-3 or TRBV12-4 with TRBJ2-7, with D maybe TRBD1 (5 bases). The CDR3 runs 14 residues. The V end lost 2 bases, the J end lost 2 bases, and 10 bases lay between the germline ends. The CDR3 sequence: CASSLRGSTYEQYF. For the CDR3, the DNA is TGTGCCAGCAGTTTAAGGGGTAGTACCTACGAGCAGTACTTC.

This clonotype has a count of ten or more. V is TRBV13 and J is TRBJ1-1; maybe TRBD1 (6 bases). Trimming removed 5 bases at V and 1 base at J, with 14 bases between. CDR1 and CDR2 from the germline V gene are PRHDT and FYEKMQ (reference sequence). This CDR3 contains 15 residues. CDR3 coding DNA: TGTGCCAGCAGCCGGAGACAGGTTCCGAACACTGAAGCTTTCTTT. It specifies CASSRRQVPNTEAFF.

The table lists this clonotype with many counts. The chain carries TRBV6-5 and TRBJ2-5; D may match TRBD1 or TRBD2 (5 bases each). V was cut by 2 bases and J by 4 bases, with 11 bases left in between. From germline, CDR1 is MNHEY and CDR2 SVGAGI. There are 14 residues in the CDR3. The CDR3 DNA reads TGTGCCAGCAGTTACAGAGGGGCAGTAGAGACCCAGTACTTC. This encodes CASSYRGAVETQYF.

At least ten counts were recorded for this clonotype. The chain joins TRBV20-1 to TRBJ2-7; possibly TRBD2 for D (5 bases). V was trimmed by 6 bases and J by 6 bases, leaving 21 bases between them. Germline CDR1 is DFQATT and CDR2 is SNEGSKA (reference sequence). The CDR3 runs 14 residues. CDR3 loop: CSARRTHLKSEQYF. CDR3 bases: TGCAGTGCCCGGCGGACTCATCTAAAGTCCGAGCAGTACTTC.

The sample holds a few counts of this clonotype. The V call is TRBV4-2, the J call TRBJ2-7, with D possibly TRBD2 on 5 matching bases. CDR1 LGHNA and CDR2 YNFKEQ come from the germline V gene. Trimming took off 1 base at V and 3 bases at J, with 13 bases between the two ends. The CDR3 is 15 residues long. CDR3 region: CASSQGVVSDYEQYF. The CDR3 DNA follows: TGTGCCAGCAGCCAAGGGGTTGTTAGCGACTACGAGCAGTACTTC.

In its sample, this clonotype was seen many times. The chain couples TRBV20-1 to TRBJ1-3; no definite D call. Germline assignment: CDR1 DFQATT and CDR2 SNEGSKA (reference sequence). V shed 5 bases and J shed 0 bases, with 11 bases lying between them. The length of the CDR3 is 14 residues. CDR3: CSAPKQTSGNTIYF. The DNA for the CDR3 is TGCAGTGCTCCGAAACAGACCTCTGGAAACACCATATATTTT.

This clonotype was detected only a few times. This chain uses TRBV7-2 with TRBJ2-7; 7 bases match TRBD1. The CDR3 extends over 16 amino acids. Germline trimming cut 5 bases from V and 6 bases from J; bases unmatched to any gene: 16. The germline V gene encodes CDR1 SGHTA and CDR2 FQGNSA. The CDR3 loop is CASSPHGSGTVVEQYF. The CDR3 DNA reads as TGTGCCAGCAGCCCCCACGGGTCCGGGACAGTGGTCGAGCAGTACTTC.